These T cell receptor beta chains were read from a single sample in a study of blood T cells in healthy people across ages. TCRdb ran MiXCR on the 5' RACE reads and lists one entry per CDR3 protein. Among fewer than 2 million distinct CDR3 sequences listed, about two fifths were seen once. Sequencing was carried out using blood. Receptors originate from a human donor in good health. CDR3s include the opening cysteine and the closing phenylalanine or tryptophan. The D gene is left open where the match is weak. Clone sizes are given selectively: once, few, many, or a class where the clone is expanded.

many	TRBV7-2	TRBJ1-3	TRBD1	TGTGCCAGCAGCGCGGACAGGGTGAAGGGGAACACCATATATTTT	CASSADRVKGNTIYF
NA	TRBV20-1	TRBJ1-4	NA	TGCAGTGCTAGAGATCGTAGGGAAGATGAAAAACTGTTTTTT	CSARDRREDEKLFF
NA	TRBV7-2	TRBJ2-5	NA	TGTGTTAGCAGCTTAGAGGGGATCTACGAGACCCAGTACTTC	CVSSLEGIYETQYF
many	TRBV4-3	TRBJ2-6	NA	TGCGCCAGCAGCCAAGGCGTCTCTGGGGCCAACGTCCTGACTTTC	CASSQGVSGANVLTF
NA	TRBV29-1	TRBJ1-1	NA	TGCAGCGTCGTAAGGGTCGGGGAAGCTTTCTTT	CSVVRVGEAFF
NA	TRBV12-3/TRBV12-4	TRBJ1-1	TRBD1	TGTGCCAGCAGTCCTACTAGACGGGACAGCACTGAAGCTTTCTTT	CASSPTRRDSTEAFF
NA	TRBV12-3/TRBV12-4	TRBJ1-6	NA	TGTGCCAGCAGCTACGGACGGGGACCCCTCCACTTT	CASSYGRGPLHF
NA	TRBV6-4	TRBJ2-1	TRBD2	TGTGCCAGCAGTGAGGGGCGGGGGGGCTCCTACAATGAGCAGTTCTTC	CASSEGRGGSYNEQFF
few	TRBV7-3	TRBJ2-4	NA	TGTGCCAGCAGCTCAGAACATAGGGCCCCAGCCAAAAACATTCAGTACTTC	CASSSEHRAPAKNIQYF
NA	TRBV6-5	TRBJ1-2	NA	TGTGCCAGCATGGACAGCAGAAACTCTTTTGGCTACACCTTC	CASMDSRNSFGYTF
NA	TRBV6-2/TRBV6-3	TRBJ2-7	TRBD1	TGTGCCAGCAGTAACACAGGGGTCGAGCAGTACTTC	CASSNTGVEQYF
NA	TRBV20-1	TRBJ1-5	NA	TGCAGTGCTAGAGATCTAGGCACCTTTAGCAATCAGCCCCAGCATTTT	CSARDLGTFSNQPQHF
few	TRBV12-3/TRBV12-4	TRBJ1-4	NA	TGTGCCAGCAGTTTCTCGGCTAATAATGAAAAACTGTTTTTT	CASSFSANNEKLFF
NA	TRBV7-9	TRBJ1-2	TRBD1	TGTGCCAGCAGCTCGACAGGGACAGGGATGGCCTATGGCTACACCTTC	CASSSTGTGMAYGYTF
few	TRBV4-3	TRBJ1-5	NA	TGCGCCAGCAGCCAAGATTCAAGCTATAGCAATCAGCCCCAGCATTTT	CASSQDSSYSNQPQHF
few	TRBV6-2/TRBV6-3	TRBJ2-5	TRBD2	TGTGCCAGCACCCCTCGAAGTAGCGGGGTTTACCAAGAGACCCAGTACTTC	CASTPRSSGVYQETQYF
NA	TRBV6-6	TRBJ2-1	NA	TGTGCCAGCAACACCCGGGGGAACAATGAGCAGTTCTTC	CASNTRGNNEQFF
few	TRBV29-1	TRBJ2-5	NA	TGCAGCGTTGAAGTTGGGTCTACTGGAGAGCAGTACTTC	CSVEVGSTGEQYF
NA	TRBV7-6	TRBJ2-5	NA	TGTGCCAGCAGCTGCAGTATCCTCCAAGAGACCCAGTACTTC	CASSCSILQETQYF
few	TRBV6-6	TRBJ2-1	TRBD2	TGTGCTTCCCGGGAGGGGATAAATGAGCAGTTCTTC	CASREGINEQFF
once	TRBV7-9	TRBJ2-7	NA	TGTGCCAGCAGCTCAGTCTTGGGTATAGCCTACGAGCAGTACTTC	CASSSVLGIAYEQYF
NA	TRBV13	TRBJ2-7	TRBD2	TGTGCCAGCAGCTTAGCGGGGCGGGGGGGCCCCTACGAGCAGTACTTC	CASSLAGRGGPYEQYF
NA	TRBV20-1	TRBJ1-5	NA	TGCAGTGCTACGGGCAACCTTGGGGATCAGCCCCAGCATTTT	CSATGNLGDQPQHF
NA	TRBV6-2/TRBV6-3	TRBJ2-2	TRBD1	TGTGCCAGCAGCGACAGGGGACGGAGAAACACCGGGGAGCTGTTTTTT	CASSDRGRRNTGELFF
NA	TRBV7-9	TRBJ2-1	NA	TGTGCCAGCAGCAATCTAAGCTCCTACAATGAGCAGTTCTTC	CASSNLSSYNEQFF
once	TRBV7-2	TRBJ2-7	NA	TGTGCCAGCAGCCCCGATCGGTTCCGCTCCTACGAGCAGTACTTC	CASSPDRFRSYEQYF
NA	TRBV28	TRBJ1-2	TRBD1	TGTGCCAGCAGTTCGAACCGGGACAGGAGCTATGGCTACACCTTC	CASSSNRDRSYGYTF
NA	TRBV6-5	TRBJ1-2	NA	TGTGCCAGCAGTTACTCTGCTCGGCCCTCAGACAACTATGGCTACACCTTC	CASSYSARPSDNYGYTF
NA	TRBV2	TRBJ2-1	TRBD2	TGTGCCAGTGGACTAGGAAACAATGAGCAGTTCTTC	CASGLGNNEQFF
few	TRBV5-1	TRBJ2-1	NA	TGCGCCAGCAGCTTGGATGGGGGTCAGCCATTTGGTGAGCAGTTCTTC	CASSLDGGQPFGEQFF
few	TRBV2	TRBJ1-1	NA	TGTGCCAGCAGTCTCCGGACACCTATGAACACTGAAGCTTTCTTT	CASSLRTPMNTEAFF
few	TRBV7-2	TRBJ2-1	NA	TGTGCCAGCAGCTTAGATCCCCAAAGCTCCTACAATGAGCAGTTCTTC	CASSLDPQSSYNEQFF